This T cell receptor beta chain originates from a study of blood T cell repertoires in COVID-19. Assay: immunoSEQ multiplex PCR; the TCRdb copy retains only in-frame clones and omits some. The sample lists roughly 130,000 clones, around 82% occurring once. V was cut by 5 bases and J by 0 bases, with 10 bases left in between. The CDR3 contains 14 residues. The germline gives CDR1 LNHDA, CDR2 SQIVND (reference sequence). Material for sequencing was peripheral blood. The chain carries TRBV19 and TRBJ1-2, with a possible D match to TRBD1 (6 bases). The sequence derives from a woman aged 30 to 39 who had recovered from COVID-19. Here the CDR3 reads CASSPGDSNYGYTF. The CDR3 DNA reads as TGTGCCAGTAGTCCAGGGGATTCTAACTATGGCTACACCTTC.